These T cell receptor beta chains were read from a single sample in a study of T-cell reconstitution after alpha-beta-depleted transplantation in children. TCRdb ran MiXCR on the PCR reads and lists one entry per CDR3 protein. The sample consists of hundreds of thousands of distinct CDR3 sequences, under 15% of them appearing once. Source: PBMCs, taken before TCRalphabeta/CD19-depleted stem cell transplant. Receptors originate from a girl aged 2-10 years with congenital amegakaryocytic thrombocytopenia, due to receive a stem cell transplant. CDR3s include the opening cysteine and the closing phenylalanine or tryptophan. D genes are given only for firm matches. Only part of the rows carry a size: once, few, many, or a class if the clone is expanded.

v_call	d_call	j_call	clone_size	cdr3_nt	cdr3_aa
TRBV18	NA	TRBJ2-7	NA	TGTGCCAGCTCACCCCTTCCAGGTGGGAACGAGCAGTACTTC	CASSPLPGGNEQYF
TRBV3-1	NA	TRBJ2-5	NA	TGTGCCAGCAGCCAAGTCGCGGGAGAGACCCAGTACTTC	CASSQVAGETQYF
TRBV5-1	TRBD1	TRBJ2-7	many	TGCGCCAGCAGCTGGACAACAGGGGACTACGAGCAGTACTTC	CASSWTTGDYEQYF
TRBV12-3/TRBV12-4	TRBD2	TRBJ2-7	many	TGTGCCAGCACCTCCGTGGCTAGCGGGATTCGTGAGCAGTACTTC	CASTSVASGIREQYF
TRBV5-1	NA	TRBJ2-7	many	TGCGCCAGCAGCTTGGGGGATCTAGGGCAGTACTTC	CASSLGDLGQYF
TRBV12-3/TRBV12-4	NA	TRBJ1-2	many	TGTGCCAGCAGTCAACAGGGATCCTATGGCTACACCTTC	CASSQQGSYGYTF
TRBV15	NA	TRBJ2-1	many	TGTGCCACCAGCATGGCAGGGGACTACAATGAGCAGTTCTTC	CATSMAGDYNEQFF
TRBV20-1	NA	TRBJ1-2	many	TGCAGTGCTAGATGGGAGGGCGAGAACTATGGCTACACCTTC	CSARWEGENYGYTF
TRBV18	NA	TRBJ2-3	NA	TGTGCCAGCTCACCGGGGGATCCTAGGTTCACAGATACGCAGTATTTT	CASSPGDPRFTDTQYF
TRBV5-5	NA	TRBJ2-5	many	TGTGCCAGCTGCGAGGGTGACAAAGAGACCCAGTACTTC	CASCEGDKETQYF
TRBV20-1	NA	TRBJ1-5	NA	TGCTGTGCTCATGATCCGGGCCAGGGGCCCTATAGCAATCAGCCCCAGCATTTT	CCAHDPGQGPYSNQPQHF
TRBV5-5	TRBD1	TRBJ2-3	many	TGTGCCAGCAGGGACAGGGGGCGGTTGATCGATACGCAGTATTTT	CASRDRGRLIDTQYF
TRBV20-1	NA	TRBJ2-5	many	TGCAGTGCAAACGGACAGTGGCAAGAGACCCAGTACTTC	CSANGQWQETQYF
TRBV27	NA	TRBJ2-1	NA	TGTGCCAGCAGTTTATCAGGAGTAAATATGCAGTTCTTC	CASSLSGVNMQFF
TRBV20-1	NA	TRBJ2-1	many	TGCAGTAAACAGCGAAGCTACAATGAGCAGTTCTTC	CSKQRSYNEQFF
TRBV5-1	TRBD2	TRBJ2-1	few	TGCGCCAGCAGCCGTTCTAGCGGGAGGGCGAATGAGCAGTTCTTC	CASSRSSGRANEQFF